This is a list of T cell receptor beta chains from one sample in a study of post-analysis software for immune sequencing data. TCRdb reanalysed the PCR reads using MiXCR and keeps one entry per CDR3 protein. The table lists some 700,000 distinct CDR3 sequences, roughly three fifths of them singletons, with 11% in the top ten. The sequenced sample consisted of blood. The receptors were sampled from a girl aged 2 to 9 with multiple sclerosis. Each CDR3 is given with its conserved first and last residue. Each record gives: D gene, J gene, clone size, V gene, CDR3 DNA, CDR3 protein. D genes are given only for firm matches. Part of the rows lack a size; the others show once, few, many or a class for expanded clones.

NA,TRBJ2-1,few,TRBV12-3/TRBV12-4,TGTGCCAGCACCCTTCTTGTGGCTAACCTCTCCTACAATGAGCAGTTCTTC,CASTLLVANLSYNEQFF
NA,TRBJ2-3,NA,TRBV10-3,TGTGCCATCAGTGGTCGGGACCCCCTGGGAGATACGCAGTATTTT,CAISGRDPLGDTQYF
NA,TRBJ2-7,NA,TRBV5-1,TGCGCCAGCAGCCCCGGTGGGGTTTCCTCCTACGAGCAGTACTTC,CASSPGGVSSYEQYF
TRBD2,TRBJ2-7,NA,TRBV3-1,TGTGCCAGCAGTACTAGCGGAGTTCCCTACGAGCAGTACTTC,CASSTSGVPYEQYF
NA,TRBJ1-2,NA,TRBV7-9,TGTGCCAGCAGCCAAGTGGGAGAGGCCTATGGCTACACCTTC,CASSQVGEAYGYTF
NA,TRBJ1-5,NA,TRBV6-6,TGTGCCAGCAGTTACTCAGGGCAGGGAGGCAATCAGCCCCAGCATTTT,CASSYSGQGGNQPQHF
NA,TRBJ2-3,NA,TRBV5-5,TGTGCCAGCAGCTTTCTCGGGGGGCCCACAGATACGCAGTATTTT,CASSFLGGPTDTQYF
TRBD1,TRBJ1-4,NA,TRBV4-2,TGTGCCAGCAGCCAAGATACAGGGGGGAGTGAAAAACTGTTTTTT,CASSQDTGGSEKLFF
NA,TRBJ2-7,NA,TRBV21-1,TGTGCCAGCAACCCGCTCTCGGGACAGTTCCCGCTCGAGCAGTACTTC,CASNPLSGQFPLEQYF
TRBD2,TRBJ2-5,few,TRBV27,TGTGCCAGCAGTATAGGGACTAGGCCACAAGAGACCCAGTACTTC,CASSIGTRPQETQYF
NA,TRBJ2-7,NA,TRBV27,TGTGCCAGCAGTTTAAGGGCAGATACTCCCTACGAGCAGTACTTC,CASSLRADTPYEQYF
NA,TRBJ2-3,NA,TRBV5-1,TGCGCCAGCAGCTCCAGAGCGGGCTCTAGCACAGATACGCAGTATTTT,CASSSRAGSSTDTQYF
TRBD1,TRBJ2-1,NA,TRBV20-1,TGCAGTGCTAGAGTACCTGGACAGGGCTTGAAGCAGTTCTTC,CSARVPGQGLKQFF
TRBD1,TRBJ2-7,many,TRBV5-1,TGCGCCAGCAGAAGAACCGGGACAGGGGCGTACGAGCAGTACTTC,CASRRTGTGAYEQYF
TRBD2,TRBJ2-1,NA,TRBV19,TGTGCCAGTAGCCCCTCCATGCTAGCGGGGGGTGAGCAGTTCTTC,CASSPSMLAGGEQFF
TRBD1,TRBJ2-1,NA,TRBV6-2/TRBV6-3,TGTGCCAGCAGTGATACTCAGACAGGGGGCAATGAGCAGTTCTTC,CASSDTQTGGNEQFF